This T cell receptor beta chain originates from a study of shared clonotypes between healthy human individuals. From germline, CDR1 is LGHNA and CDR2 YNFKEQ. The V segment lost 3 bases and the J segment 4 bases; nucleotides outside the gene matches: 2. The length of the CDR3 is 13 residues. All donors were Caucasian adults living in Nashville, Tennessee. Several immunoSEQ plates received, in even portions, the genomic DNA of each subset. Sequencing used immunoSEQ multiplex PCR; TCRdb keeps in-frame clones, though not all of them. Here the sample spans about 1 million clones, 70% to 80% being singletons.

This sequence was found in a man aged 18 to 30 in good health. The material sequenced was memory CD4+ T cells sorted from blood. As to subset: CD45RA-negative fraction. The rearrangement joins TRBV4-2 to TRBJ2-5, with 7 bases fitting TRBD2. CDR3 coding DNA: TGTGCCAGCAGCCAGATAGCGGGAGAGACCCAGTACTTC. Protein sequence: CASSQIAGETQYF.